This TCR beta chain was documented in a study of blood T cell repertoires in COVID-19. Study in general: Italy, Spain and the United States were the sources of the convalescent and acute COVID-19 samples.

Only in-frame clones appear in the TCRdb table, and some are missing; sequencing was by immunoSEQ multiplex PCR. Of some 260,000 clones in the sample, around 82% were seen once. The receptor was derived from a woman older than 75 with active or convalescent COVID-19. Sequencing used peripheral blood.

The CDR3, as DNA: TGTGCCATCAGCAGGCAGGGACAGGGGGGAAATGAGCAGTTCTTC. It specifies CAISRQGQGGNEQFF. The chain links TRBV10-3 to TRBJ2-1; 11 bases are a match to TRBD1. This CDR3 comprises 15 residues. V shed 6 bases and J 7 bases; nucleotides not matched to a gene: 8. CDR1 ENHRY and CDR2 SYGVKD come from the germline V gene.